The next 28 T cell receptor beta chains were all read from a single sample in a study of shared clonotypes between healthy human individuals. Measured with immunoSEQ multiplex PCR; TCRdb has only the in-frame clones, and not every one. The table has fewer than 2.5 million clones, approximately 93% seen once. Sequencing was done on a sample of naive CD4+ T cells from PBMCs. Subset reported: CD45RA+ positively selected. The origin of the receptors is a young man in good health. Some clones in this sample may be carry-over from other donors' samples.

This chain joins TRBV5-4 and TRBJ2-3; TRBD2 is a possible D gene (7 bases). This CDR3 has 14 amino acids. V lost 4 bases to trimming and J lost 2 bases, with 11 bases between them. Germline loops: CDR1 SGHNT, CDR2 YYREEE (reference sequence). The CDR3 reads CASSAGDYTDTQYF. Here the CDR3 DNA reads TGTGCCAGCAGCGCAGGGGACTACACAGATACGCAGTATTTT.

In its sample, this clone was seen once. The chain links TRBV4-3 to TRBJ2-7; D is unclear. The V and J ends lost 0 bases and 3 bases respectively, with 9 bases between them. CDR1 is LGHNA and CDR2 is YSLEER in the germline V gene. The CDR3 sequence is 14 residues long. CDR3 in DNA: TGCGCCAGCAGCCAAGATTTTGGCGACTACGAGCAGTACTTC. Protein: CASSQDFGDYEQYF.

This chain uses TRBV19 with TRBJ2-7; D ambiguous. Looked up from germline, CDR1 is LNHDA and CDR2 is SQIVND (reference sequence). CDR3 length equals 13 residues. The V end was cut by 3 bases, the J end by 4 bases, with 10 bases between. CDR3 nucleotides: TGTGCCAGTAGTATCGTGCCGTCTTACGAGCAGTACTTC. It yields the protein CASSIVPSYEQYF. Full variable domain (remainder filled in from reference TRBV19 and TRBJ2-7): DGGITQSPKYLFRKEGQNVTLSCEQNLNHDAMYWYRQDPGQGLRLIYYSQIVNDFQKGDIAEGYSVSREKKESFPLTVTSAQKNPTAFYLCASSIVPSYEQYFGPGTRLTVT.

The chain recombines TRBV4-2 with TRBJ2-1, with TRBD2 matching over 9 bases. Looked up from germline, CDR1 is LGHNA and CDR2 is YNFKEQ. This CDR3 region has 16 residues. The trim removed 4 bases at V and 6 bases at J, leaving 10 bases unmatched. The DNA for the CDR3 is TGTGCCAGCAGCCCAGGGAGTGGTAGCGGGAGCAATGAGCAGTTCTTC. Protein: CASSPGSGSGSNEQFF.

V and J are TRBV9 and TRBJ2-5, with 9 bases lining up with TRBD2. V dropped 4 bases and J dropped 5; count of bases not matched to a gene: 15. The CDR3 extends over 17 amino acids. Germline CDR1 reads SGDLS; CDR2 reads YYNGEE. For the CDR3, the DNA is TGTGCCAGCAGCCCAGGGGCTAGCGGGACCAGTCGGGAGACCCAGTACTTC. It codes for CASSPGASGTSRETQYF.

CDR3 sequence: CASTTDQSLPQHF. The CDR3 region has the DNA TGTGCCAGCACCACGGACCAGAGTCTGCCCCAGCATTTT. The V call is TRBV28, the J call TRBJ1-5; D uncertain. This CDR3 is 13 amino acids long. Trimming removed 7 bases at V and 9 bases at J, with 16 bases between. CDR1 and CDR2 (germline): MDHEN, SYDVKM.

The J gene is TRBJ1-4, the V gene TRBV4-3; D might be TRBD1 (5 bases). This CDR3 is built from 16 residues. Germline lookup yields CDR1 LGHNA and CDR2 YSLEER. V was shortened by 0 bases and J by 3 bases, with 11 bases between the two germline ends. CDR3 residues: CASSQEWGRPNEKLFF. CDR3 bases: TGCGCCAGCAGCCAAGAGTGGGGGAGGCCTAATGAAAAACTGTTTTTT.

This chain connects TRBV4-1 to TRBJ2-5, with TRBD2 identical over 14 bases. Germline lookup yields CDR1 MGHRA and CDR2 YSYEKL. CDR3 length: 17 residues. V dropped 4 bases and J dropped 5; count of bases not matched to a gene: 9. The CDR3 coding sequence is TGCGCCAGCAGCCCTGAGGGACTAGCGGGAGTGGGGGAGACCCAGTACTTC. Translating gives CASSPEGLAGVGETQYF.

This rearrangement joins TRBV27 to TRBJ1-5, with 7 bases identical to TRBD1. This CDR3 region has 16 residues. Germline V CDR1 and CDR2: MNHEY, SMNVEV (reference sequence). The ends lost 2 bases at V and 7 bases at J; junction bases unmatched: 11. The CDR3 here is CASSLQGRGSRQPQHF. In DNA, the CDR3 is TGTGCCAGCAGTTTACAGGGCAGGGGGTCGCGGCAGCCCCAGCATTTT.

Of note for this clone: The junction differs from germline at one of its ends, possibly a read error. This chain uses TRBV4-1 with TRBJ1-2; D is unclear. CDR1 and CDR2 (germline): MGHRA, YSYEKL. The CDR3 consists of 11 residues. This CDR3 reads CASSLFSGQVF. The CDR3 DNA reads as TGCGCCAGCAGCCTTTTTAGCGGCCAAGTCTTC.

The rearrangement joins TRBV11-2 to TRBJ1-1, with D possibly TRBD1 on 5 matching bases. The ends were cut back, 2 bases at V and 5 bases at J, with 9 bases in the middle. This CDR3 has 13 residues. The germline V gene encodes CDR1 SGHAT and CDR2 FQNNGV. The CDR3 DNA follows: TGTGCCAGCAGCTTACAGGGAGGGACTGAAGCTTTCTTT. Encoded protein: CASSLQGGTEAFF. Based on the CDR3 plus reference TRBV11-2 and TRBJ1-1, the full variable domain is EAGVAQSPRYKIIEKRQSVAFWCNPISGHATLYWYQQILGQGPKLLIQFQNNGVVDDSQLPKDRFSAERLKGVDSTLKIQPAKLEDSAVYLCASSLQGGTEAFFGQGTRLTVV.

V and J are TRBV28 and TRBJ2-3; 11 nucleotides align to TRBD2. The germline CDR1 and CDR2 sequences are MDHEN and SYDVKM. The CDR3 totals 17 residues. Trimming removed 4 bases from V and 3 bases from J; junction bases left unmatched: 9. The DNA of the CDR3 is TGTGCCAGCAGTTCCGGGACTAGCGGACGGGGGACAGATACGCAGTATTTT. This encodes CASSSGTSGRGTDTQYF. Complete variable domain (other parts from reference TRBV28 and TRBJ2-3): DVKVTQSSRYLVKRTGEKVFLECVQDMDHENMFWYRQDPGLGLRLIYFSYDVKMKEKGDIPEGYSVSREKKERFSLILESASTNQTSMYLCASSSGTSGRGTDTQYFGPGTRLTVL.

The chain combines TRBV30 with TRBJ1-1; D may be TRBD1 (5 bases). Germline assignment: CDR1 GTSNPN and CDR2 SVGIG (reference sequence). V dropped 2 bases and J dropped 6 bases, with 16 bases sitting between them. The CDR3 length is 14 residues. DNA for the CDR3: TGTGCCTGGAGTACCCGGACGGGGCTCGCTGAAGCTTTCTTT. The encoded protein is CAWSTRTGLAEAFF.

A note on this clone: In the same sample, other DNA sequences code for this CDR3. The chain uses TRBV12-5 and TRBJ2-1; the match to TRBD2 covers 9 bases. Trimming at V came to 1 base and at J to 4 bases, leaving 2 bases not matched to a gene. Germline CDR1 is LGHNT and CDR2 is FRNRAP. This CDR3 spans 15 amino acids. This chain's CDR3 is CASGLGLAAYNEQFF. Written as DNA, the CDR3 is TGTGCTAGTGGTTTGGGACTAGCGGCATACAATGAGCAGTTCTTC.

This chain connects TRBV7-9 to TRBJ1-3; D is uncertain. Trimming removed 5 bases at V and 4 bases at J, with 15 bases between. CDR1 and CDR2 from the germline V gene are SEHNR and FQNEAQ (reference sequence). The CDR3 runs 15 residues. The CDR3 DNA is TGTGCCAGCAGCCCCACCCCCCGCCCGGGAAACACCATATATTTT. Its protein product is CASSPTPRPGNTIYF.

J is TRBJ1-1 and V is TRBV29-1; 8 nucleotides line up with TRBD1. Looked up from germline, CDR1 is SQVTM and CDR2 is ANQGSEA. After removal of 6 bases from V and 5 bases from J, the junction contained 11 bases not matched to a gene. The CDR3 covers 14 residues. The CDR3 bases are TGCAGCGTGACGCGGACAGGGAAAGGAACTGAAGCTTTCTTT. This translates into CSVTRTGKGTEAFF.

The chain uses TRBV30 and TRBJ1-1; TRBD1 matches 9 bases. The junction had 5 bases not matched to a gene; V was cut back by 2 bases and J by 7 bases. Per the germline V gene, CDR1 is GTSNPN and CDR2 is SVGIG (reference sequence). There are 13 residues in the CDR3. The CDR3, as DNA: TGTGCCTGGAGTTCCGGGACAGGGAGTGAAGCTTTCTTT. Protein product: CAWSSGTGSEAFF. The full variable domain, with the rest looked up from reference TRBV30 and TRBJ1-1, is SQTIHQWPATLVQPVGSPLSLECTVEGTSNPNLYWYRQAAGRGLQLLFYSVGIGQISSEVPQNLSASRPQDRQFILSSKKLLLSDSGFYLCAWSSGTGSEAFFGQGTRLTVV.

This chain connects TRBV20-1 to TRBJ1-2, with D hard to call. Germline lookup yields CDR1 DFQATT and CDR2 SNEGSKA (reference sequence). The V end was cut by 1 base, the J end by 6 bases, with 6 bases between. The CDR3 runs 11 residues. CDR3 residues: CSARAGHGYTF. The DNA of the CDR3 is TGCAGTGCTAGAGCTGGGCATGGCTACACCTTC.

The chain has TRBV5-6 and TRBJ2-2, with 8 bases lining up with TRBD2. CDR3 length equals 17 residues. The V gene end was trimmed by 5 bases and the J gene end by 4 bases; junction bases not matched to a gene: 13. Germline V gene sequence: CDR1 SGHDT, CDR2 YYEEEE. The CDR3 DNA is TGTGCCAGCAGATTATACTTGGGCGCGGGAGGCACCGGGGAGCTGTTTTTT. It is translated as CASRLYLGAGGTGELFF.

The chain has TRBV2 and TRBJ1-1; a possible D gene is TRBD1 (5 bases). The V and J ends lost 1 base and 11 bases respectively, with 14 bases between them. The CDR3 runs 13 residues. CDR1 SNHLY and CDR2 FYNNEI come from the germline V gene. CDR3 amino acids: CASSEEWGIGAFF. The DNA for the CDR3 is TGTGCCAGCAGTGAAGAGTGGGGGATAGGTGCTTTCTTT.

The chain joins TRBV2 to TRBJ1-1; the D is unclear. The CDR3 is 12 amino acids. The germline gives CDR1 SNHLY, CDR2 FYNNEI. V shed 5 bases and J shed 11 bases, with 15 bases lying between them. The CDR3 DNA reads as TGTGCCAGCAGTCCGGACGGCTCCTACGCTTTCTTT. Translating it yields CASSPDGSYAFF.

J is TRBJ2-7 and V is TRBV30; 13 nucleotides align to TRBD2. The CDR3 consists of 16 residues. Germline V lookup: CDR1 GTSNPN, CDR2 SVGIG (reference sequence). V dropped 6 bases and J dropped 2; count of bases not matched to a gene: 10. The CDR3 spells CACRNRTSGRAYEQYF. The CDR3 region has the DNA TGTGCCTGTAGAAATCGGACTAGCGGGAGAGCCTACGAGCAGTACTTC.

The rearrangement joins TRBV6-6 to TRBJ1-2; D unclear. The CDR3 consists of 15 residues. CDR1 is MNHNY, CDR2 SVGAGI, per germline (reference sequence). V dropped 5 bases and J dropped 0 bases, with 13 bases sitting between them. DNA for the CDR3: TGTGCCAGCAGTCCGCGTGGCAGCGCTAACTATGGCTACACCTTC. It translates to CASSPRGSANYGYTF.

This chain links TRBV6-5 with TRBJ2-2; TRBD2 is a possible D gene (5 bases). The germline CDR1 and CDR2 sequences are MNHEY and SVGAGI. This CDR3 is 15 amino acids long. V gave up 6 bases and J gave up 3 bases, with 14 bases separating them. The chain's CDR3 is CASSYFNSDTGELFF. CDR3 DNA sequence: TGTGCCAGCAGCTATTTCAATAGCGACACCGGGGAGCTGTTTTTT.

The rearrangement uses TRBV29-1 and TRBJ1-1; 7 positions agree with TRBD1. V lost 4 bases, J lost 5 bases, and 4 bases stayed unmatched. This CDR3 spans 12 amino acids. Per the germline V gene, CDR1 is SQVTM and CDR2 is ANQGSEA. This chain's CDR3 is CSVGAGGTEAFF. The CDR3 coding sequence is TGCAGCGTTGGTGCAGGGGGGACTGAAGCTTTCTTT.

Concerning this clone itself: This same CDR3 is encoded by further DNA sequences in the sample. This chain uses TRBV19 with TRBJ1-3, with unresolved D. Between the trimmed V and J ends, which lost 3 bases and 0 bases, there was a span of 9 bases. Germline V gives CDR1 LNHDA, CDR2 SQIVND (reference sequence). The CDR3 spans 15 residues. CDR3: CASSMGRSSGNTIYF. The CDR3 nucleotides are TGTGCCAGTAGTATGGGTCGAAGCTCTGGAAACACCATATATTTT.

The chain combines TRBV5-1 with TRBJ2-1, with D tentatively TRBD2 (5 bases). There are 13 residues in the CDR3. Germline V gives CDR1 SGHRS, CDR2 YFSETQ. Trimming took off 4 bases at V and 7 bases at J, with 12 bases between the two ends. For the CDR3, the DNA is TGCGCCAGCAGCCCATTTTTAGCGAATGAGCAGTTCTTC. Translation gives CASSPFLANEQFF.

The chain combines TRBV5-1 with TRBJ1-1, with TRBD1 matching 7 bases. The CDR3 spans 14 residues. V shed 9 bases, J shed 0 bases, and the junction held 8 bases outside the gene matches. Germline CDR1 and CDR2: SGHRS and YFSETQ. This chain's CDR3 is CATNQGELNTEAFF. The CDR3 DNA follows: TGCGCCACCAACCAGGGGGAACTGAACACTGAAGCTTTCTTT.